This T cell receptor beta chain was sequenced in a study of blood T cell repertoires in COVID-19. Study-level information: Samples of COVID-19 (acute and convalescent) were obtained from the United States, Italy and Spain. Sources were T cells, B-cell-depleted T cells, or PBMCs; the material itself was cDNA or gDNA.

Participants had their cohort set by participant-reported clinical history. V was pared by 0 bases and J by 5 bases, with 4 bases between. In germline, CDR1 is MGHRA, CDR2 YSYEKL. There are 12 residues in the CDR3. Measured with immunoSEQ multiplex PCR; TCRdb has only the in-frame clones, and not every one. The sample records some 220,000 clones, 70% to 90% being singletons. V and J are TRBV4-1 and TRBJ2-5; D uncertain. This receptor was obtained from a woman between 45 and 65 years old in a cohort exposed to, infected with or recovered from COVID-19 (not recorded which). The sequencing input was PBMCs or T cells enriched from blood (not recorded which). The CDR3 here is CASSQDSETQYF. The CDR3 nucleotides read TGCGCCAGCAGCCAAGATTCGGAGACCCAGTACTTC.